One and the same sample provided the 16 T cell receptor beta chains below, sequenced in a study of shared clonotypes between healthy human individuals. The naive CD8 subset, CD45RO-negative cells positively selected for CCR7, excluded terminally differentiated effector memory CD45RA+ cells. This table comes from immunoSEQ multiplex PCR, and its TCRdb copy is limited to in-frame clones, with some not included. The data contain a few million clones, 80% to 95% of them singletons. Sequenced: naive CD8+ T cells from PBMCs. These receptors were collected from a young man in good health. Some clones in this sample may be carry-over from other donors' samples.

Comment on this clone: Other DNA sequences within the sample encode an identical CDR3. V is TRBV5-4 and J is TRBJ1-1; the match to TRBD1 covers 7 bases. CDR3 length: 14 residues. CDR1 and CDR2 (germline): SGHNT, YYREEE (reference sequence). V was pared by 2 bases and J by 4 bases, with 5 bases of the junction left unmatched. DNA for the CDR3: TGTGCCAGCAGCTTTCAGGGGGGAGGCACTGAAGCTTTCTTT. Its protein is CASSFQGGGTEAFF.

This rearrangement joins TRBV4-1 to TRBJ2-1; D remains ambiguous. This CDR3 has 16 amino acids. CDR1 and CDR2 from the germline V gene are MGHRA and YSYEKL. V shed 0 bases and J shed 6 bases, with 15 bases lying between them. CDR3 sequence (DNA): TGCGCCAGCAGCCAAGACTTGGGCGGAATGGGCAATGAGCAGTTCTTC. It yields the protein CASSQDLGGMGNEQFF.

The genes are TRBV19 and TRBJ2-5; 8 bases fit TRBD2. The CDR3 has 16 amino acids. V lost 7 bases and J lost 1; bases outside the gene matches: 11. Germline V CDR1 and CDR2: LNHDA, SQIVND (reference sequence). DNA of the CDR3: TGTGCCAGTACCCTTGGTAGCGGGAAGCCCCAAGAGACCCAGTACTTC. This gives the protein CASTLGSGKPQETQYF.

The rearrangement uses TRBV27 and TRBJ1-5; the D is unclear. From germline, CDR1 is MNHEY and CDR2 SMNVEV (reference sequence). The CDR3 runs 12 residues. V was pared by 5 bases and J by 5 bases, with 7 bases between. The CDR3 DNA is TGTGCCAGCAGTACCCGCGATCAGCCCCAGCATTTT. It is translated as CASSTRDQPQHF.

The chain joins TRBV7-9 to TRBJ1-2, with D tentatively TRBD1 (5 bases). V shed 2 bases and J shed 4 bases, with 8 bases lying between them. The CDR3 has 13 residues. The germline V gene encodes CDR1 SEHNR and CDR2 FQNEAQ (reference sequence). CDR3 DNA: TGTGCCAGCAGCTTACCAGGGTTCTATGGCTACACCTTC. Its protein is CASSLPGFYGYTF.

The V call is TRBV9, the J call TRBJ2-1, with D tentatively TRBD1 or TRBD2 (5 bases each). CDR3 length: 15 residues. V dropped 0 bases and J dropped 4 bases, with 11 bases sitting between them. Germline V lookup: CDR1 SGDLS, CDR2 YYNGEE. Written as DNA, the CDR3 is TGTGCCAGCAGCGTAGATGGGGGTTTATACAATGAGCAGTTCTTC. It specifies CASSVDGGLYNEQFF. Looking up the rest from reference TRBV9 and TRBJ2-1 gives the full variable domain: DSGVTQTPKHLITATGQRVTLRCSPRSGDLSVYWYQQSLDQGLQFLIQYYNGEERAKGNILERFSAQQFPDLHSELNLSSLELGDSALYFCASSVDGGLYNEQFFGPGTRLTVL.

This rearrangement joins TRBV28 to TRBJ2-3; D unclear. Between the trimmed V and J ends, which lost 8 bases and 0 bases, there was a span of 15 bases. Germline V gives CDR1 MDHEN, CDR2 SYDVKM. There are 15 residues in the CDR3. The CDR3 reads CASPTSTRSTDTQYF. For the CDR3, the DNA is TGTGCCAGCCCGACAAGTACTCGGAGCACAGATACGCAGTATTTT.

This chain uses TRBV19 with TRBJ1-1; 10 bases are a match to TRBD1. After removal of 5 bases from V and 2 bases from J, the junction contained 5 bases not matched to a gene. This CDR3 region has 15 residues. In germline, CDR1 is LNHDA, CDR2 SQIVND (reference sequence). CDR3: CASSLGDRGNTEAFF. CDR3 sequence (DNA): TGTGCCAGTAGTCTTGGGGACAGGGGTAACACTGAAGCTTTCTTT. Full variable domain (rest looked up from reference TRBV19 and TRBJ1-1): DGGITQSPKYLFRKEGQNVTLSCEQNLNHDAMYWYRQDPGQGLRLIYYSQIVNDFQKGDIAEGYSVSREKKESFPLTVTSAQKNPTAFYLCASSLGDRGNTEAFFGQGTRLTVV.

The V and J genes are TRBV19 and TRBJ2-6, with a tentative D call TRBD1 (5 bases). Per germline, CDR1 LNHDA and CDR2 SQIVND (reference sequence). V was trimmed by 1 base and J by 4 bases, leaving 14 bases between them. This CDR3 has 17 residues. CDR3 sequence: CASSIVQGSAGANVLTF. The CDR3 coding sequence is TGTGCCAGTAGTATAGTCCAGGGTAGTGCGGGGGCCAACGTCCTGACTTTC.

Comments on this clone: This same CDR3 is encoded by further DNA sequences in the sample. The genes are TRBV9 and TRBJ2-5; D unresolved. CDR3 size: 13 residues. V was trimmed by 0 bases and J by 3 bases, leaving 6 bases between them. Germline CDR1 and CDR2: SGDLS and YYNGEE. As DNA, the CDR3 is TGTGCCAGCAGCGTAGCTGGTGAAGAGACCCAGTACTTC. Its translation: CASSVAGEETQYF.

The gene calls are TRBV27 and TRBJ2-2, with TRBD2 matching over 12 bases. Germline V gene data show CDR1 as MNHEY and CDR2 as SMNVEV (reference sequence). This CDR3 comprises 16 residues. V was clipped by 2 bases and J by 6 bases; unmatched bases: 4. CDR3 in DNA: TGTGCCAGCAGTTTAGTACTAGCGGGAGGATCCGGGGAGCTGTTTTTT. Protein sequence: CASSLVLAGGSGELFF.

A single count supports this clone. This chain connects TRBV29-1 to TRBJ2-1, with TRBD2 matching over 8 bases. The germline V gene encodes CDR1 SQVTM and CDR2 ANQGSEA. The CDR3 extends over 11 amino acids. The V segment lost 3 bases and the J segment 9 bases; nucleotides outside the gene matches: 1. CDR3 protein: CSVDSGGEQFF. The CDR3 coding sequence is TGCAGCGTTGACAGCGGGGGTGAGCAGTTCTTC.

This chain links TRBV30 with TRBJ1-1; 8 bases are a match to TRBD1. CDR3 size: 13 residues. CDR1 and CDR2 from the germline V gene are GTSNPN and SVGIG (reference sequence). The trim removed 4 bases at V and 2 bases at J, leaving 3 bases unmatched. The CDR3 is CAWTGTGNTEAFF. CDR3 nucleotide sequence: TGTGCCTGGACCGGGACAGGAAACACTGAAGCTTTCTTT.

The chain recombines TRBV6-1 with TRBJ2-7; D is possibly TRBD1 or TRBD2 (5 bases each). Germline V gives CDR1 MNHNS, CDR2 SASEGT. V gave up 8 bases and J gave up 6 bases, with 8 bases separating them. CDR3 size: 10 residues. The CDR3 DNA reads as TGTGCCAGCTTGGGGGTCGAGCAGTACTTC. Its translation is CASLGVEQYF.

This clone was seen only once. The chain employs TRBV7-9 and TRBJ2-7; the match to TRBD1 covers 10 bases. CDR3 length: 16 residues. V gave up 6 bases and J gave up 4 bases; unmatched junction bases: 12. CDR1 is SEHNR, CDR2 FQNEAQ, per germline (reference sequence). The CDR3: CASSRHQGQGIYEQYF. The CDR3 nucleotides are TGTGCCAGCAGTCGGCACCAGGGACAGGGGATTTACGAGCAGTACTTC. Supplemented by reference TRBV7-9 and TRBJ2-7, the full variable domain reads DTGVSQNPRHKITKRGQNVTFRCDPISEHNRLYWYRQTLGQGPEFLTYFQNEAQLEKSRLLSDRFSAERPKGSFSTLEIQRTEQGDSAMYLCASSRHQGQGIYEQYFGPGTRLTVT.

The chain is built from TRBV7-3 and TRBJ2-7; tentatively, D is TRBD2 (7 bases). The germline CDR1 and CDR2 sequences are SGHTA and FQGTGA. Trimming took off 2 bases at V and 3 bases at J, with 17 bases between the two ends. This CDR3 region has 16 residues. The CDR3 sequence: CASSLGGGSPFYEQYF. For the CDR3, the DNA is TGTGCCAGCAGCTTAGGGGGCGGGAGCCCCTTCTACGAGCAGTACTTC.